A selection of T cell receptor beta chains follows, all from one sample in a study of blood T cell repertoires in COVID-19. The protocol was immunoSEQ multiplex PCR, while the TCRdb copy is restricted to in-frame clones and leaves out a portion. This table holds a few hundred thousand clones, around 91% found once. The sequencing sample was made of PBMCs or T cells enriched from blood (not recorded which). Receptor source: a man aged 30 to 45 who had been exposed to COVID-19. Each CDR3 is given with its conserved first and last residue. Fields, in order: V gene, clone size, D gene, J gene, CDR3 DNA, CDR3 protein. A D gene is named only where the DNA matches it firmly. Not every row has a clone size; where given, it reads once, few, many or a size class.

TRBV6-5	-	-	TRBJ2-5	TGTGCCAGCAGCCGCGACATGCAAGAGACCCAGTACTTC	CASSRDMQETQYF
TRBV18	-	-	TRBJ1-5	TGTGCCAGCTCACTATTAGGGACAAGGAAGGTGGATAGCAATCAGCCCCAGCATTTT	CASSLLGTRKVDSNQPQHF
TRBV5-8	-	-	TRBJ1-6	TGTGCCAGCAGCTTGGAAATGTCGCGGGCAGATTATAATTCACCCCTCCACTTT	CASSLEMSRADYNSPLHF
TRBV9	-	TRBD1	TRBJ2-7	TGTGCCAGCAGCCGGGGACAGGGGGCCTACGAGCAGTACTTC	CASSRGQGAYEQYF
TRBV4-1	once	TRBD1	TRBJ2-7	TGCGCCAGCAGCGACAGGGGCTACGAGCAGTACTTC	CASSDRGYEQYF
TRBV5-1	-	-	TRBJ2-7	TGCGCCAGCAGCCCAGAGGGGGCCTACGAGCAGTACTTC	CASSPEGAYEQYF
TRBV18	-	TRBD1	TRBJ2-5	TGTGCCAGCTCACCACGGGACAGCCAAGAGACCCAGTACTTC	CASSPRDSQETQYF
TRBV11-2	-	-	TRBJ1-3	TGTGCCAGCCTCCCTCCCGGAAACACCATATATTTT	CASLPPGNTIYF
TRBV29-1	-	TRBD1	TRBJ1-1	TGCAGCGCCAAAACAGGGGGTAACACTGAAGCTTTCTTT	CSAKTGGNTEAFF
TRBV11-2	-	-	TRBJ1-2	TGTGCCAGCAGCGTCCCGGGGGGGTACTATGGCTACACCTTC	CASSVPGGYYGYTF
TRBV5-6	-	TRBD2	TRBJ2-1	TGTGCCAGCAGCTGGCGTCTAGCGGGGGGGCCTAATGAGCAGTTCTTC	CASSWRLAGGPNEQFF
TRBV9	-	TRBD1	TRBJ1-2	TGTGCCAGCAGCACGGGGACAGGGAATATGGGCTACACCTTC	CASSTGTGNMGYTF
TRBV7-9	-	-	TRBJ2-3	TGTGCCAGCAGCTTAGTTCTCACAGATACGCAGTATTTT	CASSLVLTDTQYF
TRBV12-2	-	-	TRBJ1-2	TGTGCAAGTCGCTTATCGACAGGGCCTAACTATGGCTACACCTTC	CASRLSTGPNYGYTF
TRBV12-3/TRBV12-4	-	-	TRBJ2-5	TGTGCCAGCAGTTTCTCCGGAGAGACCCAGTACTTC	CASSFSGETQYF
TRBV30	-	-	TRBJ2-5	TGTGCCTGGAGTGTAAGTGGAGGGGTAGAGACCCAGTACTTC	CAWSVSGGVETQYF
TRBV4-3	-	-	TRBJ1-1	TGCGCCAGCAGCCAACAGGAGAACACTGAAGCTTTCTTT	CASSQQENTEAFF
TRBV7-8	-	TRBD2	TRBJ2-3	TGTGCCAGCAGCTTAGCGCGAGGACTAGCGGCAGATACGCAGTATTTT	CASSLARGLAADTQYF
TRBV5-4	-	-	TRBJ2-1	TGTGCCAGCAGCTTTTCAGCAGGGTCCCTAGGTGAGCAGTTCTTC	CASSFSAGSLGEQFF